Listed below are T cell receptor beta chains from one sample, sequenced in a study of immune heterogeneity within non-small cell lung tumors. TCRdb re-analysed the multiplex PCR reads in MiXCR, keeping a single row per CDR3 protein. The sample lists 9,500 to 12,000 distinct CDR3 sequences; about a fifth were seen once. The sample consisted of lung tumor tissue. Receptor source: a man aged 60 to 75 with non-small cell lung cancer. Both conserved end residues are part of each CDR3. A D gene is named only where the DNA matches it firmly. Rows give clone size only sometimes, using once, few, many, or a class for an expanded clone.

d_call	v_call	j_call	clone_size	cdr3_nt	cdr3_aa
.	TRBV12-3/TRBV12-4	TRBJ1-2	many	TGTGCCAGCAGTTTAGGTCAGGGTCCCGGCTACACCTTC	CASSLGQGPGYTF
.	TRBV20-1	TRBJ2-1	few	TGCAGTGCTAGGGATAGCACGGGCAATGAGCAGTTCTTC	CSARDSTGNEQFF
TRBD1	TRBV18	TRBJ2-1	medium-sized	TGTGCCAGCTCCGACAGGGACAATGAGCAGTTCTTC	CASSDRDNEQFF
.	TRBV3-1	TRBJ1-1	.	TGTGCCAGCAGCCACGAGGGATCTGAAGCTTTCTTT	CASSHEGSEAFF
TRBD2	TRBV7-2	TRBJ2-1	few	TGTGCCAGCAGCGATACCGGGACTAGGAACAATGAGCAGTTCTTC	CASSDTGTRNNEQFF
.	TRBV27	TRBJ2-5	.	TGTGCCAGCATGGAGCGGGCCCAAGAGACCCAGTACTTC	CASMERAQETQYF
TRBD1	TRBV7-2	TRBJ1-1	medium-sized	TGTGCCAGCAGGCGATCTCCGGGACAGGGGGCTGAAGCTTTCTTT	CASRRSPGQGAEAFF
TRBD2	TRBV20-1	TRBJ2-7	.	TGCAGTGCGACTCTACTAGCGGGAGAGCTTTACGAGCAGTACTTC	CSATLLAGELYEQYF
.	TRBV7-6	TRBJ2-7	.	TGTGCCAGCAGCCGGCTTGTGGAGCAGTACTTC	CASSRLVEQYF
TRBD1	TRBV24-1	TRBJ2-1	many	TGTGCCACCAGTGACGCCGGGACAGGGGAGGTAGAGCAGTTCTTC	CATSDAGTGEVEQFF
TRBD1	TRBV5-1	TRBJ1-3	many	TGCGCCAGCAGCTTACAGGGGGCCTCTGGAAACACCATATATTTT	CASSLQGASGNTIYF
.	TRBV5-1	TRBJ2-7	medium-sized	TGCGCCAGCAGCGGGGGGGACAGGTCACTCTACGAGCAGTACTTC	CASSGGDRSLYEQYF
.	TRBV6-5	TRBJ1-1	medium-sized	TGTGCCAGCAGTTACCGCGACAATCCGAACACTGAAGCTTTCTTT	CASSYRDNPNTEAFF
.	TRBV30	TRBJ2-3	few	TGTGCCTTTAGTTGGGGGGAGAGGGCAGATACGCAGTATTTT	CAFSWGERADTQYF
TRBD1	TRBV3-1	TRBJ1-2	few	TGTGCCAGCAGCCAAGGGGCAGGGGGAAACTATGGCTACACCTTC	CASSQGAGGNYGYTF
TRBD2	TRBV19	TRBJ2-7	medium-sized	TGTGCCAGTAGTAGCCCCCCCCGACTAGCGGGAGTGGACGAGCAGTACTTC	CASSSPPRLAGVDEQYF
.	TRBV10-3	TRBJ2-2	.	TGTGCCATCAGTGCCAGGAACACCGGGGAGCTGTTTTTT	CAISARNTGELFF
TRBD1	TRBV5-1	TRBJ2-3	few	TGCGCCAGCACCCCAGGGGGCCTAGATACGCAGTATTTT	CASTPGGLDTQYF
.	TRBV18	TRBJ1-2	few	TGTGCCAGCTCACCAGAAGAGGCTGGCTACACCTTC	CASSPEEAGYTF
TRBD1	TRBV28	TRBJ1-2	medium-sized	TGTGCCAGCACCGCGGGGACAGGGGGCGAGAATGGCTACACCTTC	CASTAGTGGENGYTF
TRBD2	TRBV5-1	TRBJ2-5	.	TGCGCCAGCAGAAGGACTAGCGGAAACCAAGAGACCCAGTACTTC	CASRRTSGNQETQYF
TRBD2	TRBV7-9	TRBJ2-5	.	TGTGCCAGCAGCTTAGGGGGGCTAGCGGGAGTGGTAGAGACCCAGTACTTC	CASSLGGLAGVVETQYF
.	TRBV5-1	TRBJ2-7	medium-sized	TGCGCCAGCAGCTTGAGTATGGGCTACGAGCAGTACTTC	CASSLSMGYEQYF
TRBD1	TRBV7-9	TRBJ1-2	.	TGTGCCAGCAGCCCCCTTTGGACAGGGGTTGATTATGGCTACACCTTC	CASSPLWTGVDYGYTF
.	TRBV6-1	TRBJ1-1	many	TGTGCCAGCAGTGACCTTGACAGCTCTTTCTTT	CASSDLDSSFF
.	TRBV19	TRBJ1-2	.	TGTGCCAGTAGTATCGGCTCGGTCCCGGATGGCTACACCTTC	CASSIGSVPDGYTF
TRBD2	TRBV15	TRBJ2-1	few	TGTGCCACCAGCAGCGCCTACGGGCGGGAGATTGGTAATGAGCAGTTCTTC	CATSSAYGREIGNEQFF
TRBD2	TRBV12-3/TRBV12-4	TRBJ2-3	medium-sized	TGTGCCAGCAGTTTAAATGAGCTAGCGGGAGAAGATACGCAGTATTTT	CASSLNELAGEDTQYF
TRBD2	TRBV20-1	TRBJ2-3	.	TGCAGTGCTAGCGGGAGGGCCACAGATACGCAGTATTTT	CSASGRATDTQYF
.	TRBV20-1	TRBJ2-3	medium-sized	TGCAGTGCTCAAGCGACGGGTGATACGCAGTATTTT	CSAQATGDTQYF
.	TRBV11-3	TRBJ2-1	medium-sized	TGTGCCAGCAGCTTAGATATGGGAGGGGGCAATGAGCAGTTCTTC	CASSLDMGGGNEQFF
TRBD2	TRBV5-1	TRBJ2-2	medium-sized	TGCGCCAGCAGCTACCAGCGGGAGGTTTCACTAGACGGGGAGCTGTTTTTT	CASSYQREVSLDGELFF
.	TRBV20-1	TRBJ2-7	medium-sized	TGCAGTGCTAGGAATTGGGGAAGTCCCCACGAGCAGTACTTC	CSARNWGSPHEQYF
TRBD2	TRBV20-1	TRBJ2-1	.	TGCAGTGCCCCTTGGGAGCTAGCGGGAGATGGTGAGCAGTTCTTC	CSAPWELAGDGEQFF
.	TRBV6-1	TRBJ2-5	few	TGTGCCAGCAGTGAAAGGACCCCGGGGGAGACCCAGTACTTC	CASSERTPGETQYF
.	TRBV6-9	TRBJ1-2	few	TGTGCCAGCAGTTACCCCGTATTGACCATCGGCGGTGGCTACACCTTC	CASSYPVLTIGGGYTF
TRBD1	TRBV5-6	TRBJ1-2	few	TGTGCCAGCAGCCCGACAGGGACTTATGGCTACACCTTC	CASSPTGTYGYTF
.	TRBV5-4	TRBJ1-2	.	TGTGCCAGCAGCTTCCAAATGAGTCAGGGCTACACCTTC	CASSFQMSQGYTF
.	TRBV7-2	TRBJ2-3	.	TGTGCCAGCAGCTTAAACATCCTCCGGGATACGCAGTATTTT	CASSLNILRDTQYF
TRBD2	TRBV7-3	TRBJ2-1	few	TGTGCCAGCAGCCTGACTAGCGGGACCTACAATGAGCAGTTCTTC	CASSLTSGTYNEQFF
.	TRBV7-2	TRBJ2-3	medium-sized	TGTGCCAGCAGCTTACGCGGGACTAGCACAGATACGCAGTATTTT	CASSLRGTSTDTQYF
.	TRBV7-6	TRBJ1-1	many	TGTGCCAGCAGCTTAGCGGGAATAAGGGTTAACACTGAAGCTTTCTTT	CASSLAGIRVNTEAFF
TRBD2	TRBV14	TRBJ2-1	.	TGTGCCAGCAGCCAAGGGGGACTAGTCTTTGATGAGCAGTTCTTC	CASSQGGLVFDEQFF
.	TRBV2	TRBJ1-5	many	TGTGCCAGCAGTGTTTGGGACAGCAATCAGCCCCAGCATTTT	CASSVWDSNQPQHF
.	TRBV3-1	TRBJ1-5	.	TGTGCCAGCAGCCCTAATGGAAACCAGCCCCAGCATTTT	CASSPNGNQPQHF
TRBD1	TRBV5-5	TRBJ1-1	few	TGTGCCAGCAGCTTCTTCACAGGGGGCGCGATCACTGAAGCTTTCTTT	CASSFFTGGAITEAFF
.	TRBV27	TRBJ2-6	.	TGTGCCAGCAGTTTGGCGGGGAGGGGGGCCAACGTCCTGACTTTC	CASSLAGRGANVLTF
TRBD1	TRBV20-1	TRBJ2-7	medium-sized	TGCAGTGCTAGAGATGAACAGGGGAACGCCGCAGAGCAGTACTTC	CSARDEQGNAAEQYF
TRBD1	TRBV12-3/TRBV12-4	TRBJ1-2	medium-sized	TGTGCCAGCACTTACTCCGGGACAGCTTATGGCTACACCTTC	CASTYSGTAYGYTF
.	TRBV30	TRBJ2-3	.	TGTGCCTGGAAGCTGAAGTTGAACACAGATACGCAGTATTTT	CAWKLKLNTDTQYF
.	TRBV15	TRBJ1-1	.	TGTGCCACCAGCTACGGATACACTGAAGCTTTCTTT	CATSYGYTEAFF
TRBD2	TRBV7-3	TRBJ2-3	.	TGTGCCAGCAGCCCTTTTCCGGGGCTAGCGGGAGGGCAGGGTACGCAGTATTTT	CASSPFPGLAGGQGTQYF
.	TRBV9	TRBJ1-5	.	TGTGCCAGCAGCGTAAGTGCTGCGAGCAATCAGCCCCAGCATTTT	CASSVSAASNQPQHF
.	TRBV3-1	TRBJ2-5	.	TGTGCCAGCAGCCAAGCTCAAGAGACCCAGTACTTC	CASSQAQETQYF
.	TRBV2	TRBJ2-5	few	TGTGCCAGCAGTGACAGCGCAGGGGGGGAGACCCAGTACTTC	CASSDSAGGETQYF
TRBD2	TRBV9	TRBJ2-5	.	TGTGCCAGCAGCGCGGGAGGCCAAGAGACCCAGTACTTC	CASSAGGQETQYF
.	TRBV12-3/TRBV12-4	TRBJ2-3	.	TGTGCCAGCAGTTTCGGTCGATCCAGCACAGATACGCAGTATTTT	CASSFGRSSTDTQYF